This section outlines one TCR beta chain sequence together with its context. What it recognizes is unknown. This beta chain is a stray read from a library made for alpha chains; its abundance is not meaningful. As for time point: sample taken at primary tumor resection. TCRdb ran MiXCR on the 5' RACE reads and lists one entry per CDR3 protein. The sample holds roughly 8,000 distinct CDR3 sequences, 8% to 10% seen once. This CDR3 spans 14 amino acids. V was shortened by 0 bases and J by 3 bases, with 11 bases between the two germline ends. Looked up from germline, CDR1 is DFQATT and CDR2 is SNEGSKA (reference sequence). The data stem from a study of spatial heterogeneity in lung cancer. Study information: Every unique TCR and UMI combination, on average, appeared more than ten times in raw reads.

Study results and limitations: Intratumoral expanded alpha and beta TCR counts were found to track tumor mutation counts.

The clonotype comes from a male donor with early-stage non-small cell lung cancer. The gene calls are TRBV20-1 and TRBJ1-2, with a tentative D call TRBD1 (5 bases). The sample here was lung tumor tissue, taken at surgery. CDR3: CSARDPRVHYGYTF. The DNA for the CDR3 is TGCAGTGCTAGAGATCCCAGGGTTCACTATGGCTACACCTTC.